This T cell receptor (beta chain) was obtained from a study of T cell changes during pregnancy in multiple sclerosis. Sequencing was performed with immunoSEQ multiplex PCR; in TCRdb, only in-frame clones are kept and a portion is missing. Of some 110,000 clones listed, 92% are singletons. The CDR3 contains 14 residues. V lost 0 bases and J lost 6, with 13 bases in between. Germline loops: CDR1 SGHRS, CDR2 YFSETQ. The rearrangement joins TRBV5-1 to TRBJ2-7; D may be TRBD2 (7 bases). Specimen: peripheral blood, collected in the third trimester of pregnancy. The sequence came from a female donor with multiple sclerosis, enrolled in a pregnancy study. CDR3 in DNA: TGCGCCAGCAGCTTGGATGGGGGGGCGACCGAGCAGTACTTC. It translates to CASSLDGGATEQYF.